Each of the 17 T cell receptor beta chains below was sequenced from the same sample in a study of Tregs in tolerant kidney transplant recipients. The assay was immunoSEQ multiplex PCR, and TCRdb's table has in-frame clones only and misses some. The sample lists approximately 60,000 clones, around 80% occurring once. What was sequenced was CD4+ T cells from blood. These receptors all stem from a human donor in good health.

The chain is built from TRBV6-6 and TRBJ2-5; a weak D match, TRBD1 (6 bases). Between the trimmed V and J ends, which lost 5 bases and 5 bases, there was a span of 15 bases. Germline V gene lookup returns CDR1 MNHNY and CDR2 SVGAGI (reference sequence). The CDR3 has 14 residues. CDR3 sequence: CASSRDIAGETQYF. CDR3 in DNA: TGTGCCAGCAGTCGGGACATAGCAGGGGAGACCCAGTACTTC.

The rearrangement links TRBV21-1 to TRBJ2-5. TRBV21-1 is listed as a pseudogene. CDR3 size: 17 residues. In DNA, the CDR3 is TGTGCCAGCAGCAATTTCGAGCCAGGGGGGGAGCAAGAGACCCAGTACTTC. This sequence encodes CASSNFEPGGEQETQYF.

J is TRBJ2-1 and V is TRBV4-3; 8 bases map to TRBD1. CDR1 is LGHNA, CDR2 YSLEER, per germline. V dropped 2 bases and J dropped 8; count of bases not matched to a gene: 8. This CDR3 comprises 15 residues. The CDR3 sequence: CASSQMGQVSDEQFF. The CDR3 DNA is TGCGCCAGCAGCCAAATGGGACAGGTGTCGGATGAGCAGTTCTTC.

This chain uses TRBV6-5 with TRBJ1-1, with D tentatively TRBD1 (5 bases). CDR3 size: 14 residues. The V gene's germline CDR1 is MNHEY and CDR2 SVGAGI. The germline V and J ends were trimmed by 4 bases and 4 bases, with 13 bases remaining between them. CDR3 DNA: TGTGCCAGCAGTTCTACGGGGGATGGCACTGAAGCTTTCTTT. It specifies CASSSTGDGTEAFF.

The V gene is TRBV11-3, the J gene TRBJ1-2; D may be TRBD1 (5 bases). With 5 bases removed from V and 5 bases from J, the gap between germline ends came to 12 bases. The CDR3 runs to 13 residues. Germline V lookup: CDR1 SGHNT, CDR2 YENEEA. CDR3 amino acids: CASSEQAGYGYTF. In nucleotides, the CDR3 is TGTGCCAGCAGCGAACAGGCGGGTTATGGCTACACCTTC.

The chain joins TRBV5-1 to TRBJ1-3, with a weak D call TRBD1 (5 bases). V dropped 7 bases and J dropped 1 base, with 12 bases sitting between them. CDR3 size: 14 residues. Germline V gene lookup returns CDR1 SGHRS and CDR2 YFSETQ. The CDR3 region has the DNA TGCGCCAGCGGCGACGGGGGGTCTGGAAACACCATATATTTT. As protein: CASGDGGSGNTIYF.

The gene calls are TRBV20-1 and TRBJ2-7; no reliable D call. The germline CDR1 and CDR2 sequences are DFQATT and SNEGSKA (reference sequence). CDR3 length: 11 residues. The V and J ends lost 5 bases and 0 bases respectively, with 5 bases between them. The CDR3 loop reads CSASPSYEQYF. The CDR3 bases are TGCAGTGCTTCACCCTCCTACGAGCAGTACTTC.

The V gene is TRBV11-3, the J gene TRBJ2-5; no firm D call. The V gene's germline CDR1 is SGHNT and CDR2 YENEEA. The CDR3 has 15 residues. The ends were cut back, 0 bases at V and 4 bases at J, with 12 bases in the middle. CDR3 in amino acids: CASSLDLEWGETQYF. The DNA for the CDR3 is TGTGCCAGCAGCTTAGATCTGGAATGGGGAGAGACCCAGTACTTC.

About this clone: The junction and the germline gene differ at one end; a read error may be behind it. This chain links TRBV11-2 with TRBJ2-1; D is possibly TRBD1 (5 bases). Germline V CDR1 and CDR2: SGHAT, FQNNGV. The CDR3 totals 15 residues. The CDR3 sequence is CASTLGSGNYGEQFF. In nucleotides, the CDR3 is TGTGCCAGCACCTTAGGGTCAGGGAATTATGGTGAGCAGTTCTTC.

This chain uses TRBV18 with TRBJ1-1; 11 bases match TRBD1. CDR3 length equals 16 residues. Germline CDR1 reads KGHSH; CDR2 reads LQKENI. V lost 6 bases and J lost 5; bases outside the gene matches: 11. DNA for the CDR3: TGTGCCAGCTCCAAAACTGTCGGACAGGGGGCGACTGAAGCTTTCTTT. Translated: CASSKTVGQGATEAFF.

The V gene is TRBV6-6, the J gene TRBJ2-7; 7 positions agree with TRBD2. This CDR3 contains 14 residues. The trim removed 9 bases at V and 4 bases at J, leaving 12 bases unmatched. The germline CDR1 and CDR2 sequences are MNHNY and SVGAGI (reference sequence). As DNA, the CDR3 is TGTGCCAGTTTCCGGGGGGAGGGCCTGTACGAGCAGTACTTC. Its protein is CASFRGEGLYEQYF.

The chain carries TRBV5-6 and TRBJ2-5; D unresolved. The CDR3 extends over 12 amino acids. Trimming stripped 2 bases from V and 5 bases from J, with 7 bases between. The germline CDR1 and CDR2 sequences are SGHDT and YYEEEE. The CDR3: CASSLPAETQYF. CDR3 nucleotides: TGTGCCAGCAGCTTACCGGCGGAGACCCAGTACTTC.

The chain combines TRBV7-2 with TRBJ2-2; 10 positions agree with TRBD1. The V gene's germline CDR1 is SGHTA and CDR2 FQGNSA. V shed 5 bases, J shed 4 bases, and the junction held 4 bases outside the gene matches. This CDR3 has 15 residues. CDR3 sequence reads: CASSRQGASTGELFF. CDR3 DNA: TGTGCCAGCAGCCGACAGGGGGCAAGCACCGGGGAGCTGTTTTTT.

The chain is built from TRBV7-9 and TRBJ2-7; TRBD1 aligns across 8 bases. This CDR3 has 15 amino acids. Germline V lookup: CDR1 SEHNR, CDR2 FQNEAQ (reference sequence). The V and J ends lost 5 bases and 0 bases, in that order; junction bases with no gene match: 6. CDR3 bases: TGTGCCAGCAGCGCCCGGGACAGGCCCTCCTACGAGCAGTACTTC. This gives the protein CASSARDRPSYEQYF.

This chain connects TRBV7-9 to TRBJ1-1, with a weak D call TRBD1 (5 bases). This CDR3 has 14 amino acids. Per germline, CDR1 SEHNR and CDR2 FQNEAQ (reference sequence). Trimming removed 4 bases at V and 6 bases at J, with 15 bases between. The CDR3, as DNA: TGTGCCAGCAGCTCGCGGGAGAAAGGGGCTGAAGCTTTCTTT. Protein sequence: CASSSREKGAEAFF.

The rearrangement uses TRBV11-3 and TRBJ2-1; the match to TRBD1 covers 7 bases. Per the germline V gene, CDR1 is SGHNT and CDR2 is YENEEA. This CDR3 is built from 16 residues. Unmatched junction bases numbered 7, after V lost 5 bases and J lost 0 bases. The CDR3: CASSPQGDPSYNEQFF. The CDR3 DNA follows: TGTGCCAGCAGCCCTCAGGGGGACCCCTCCTACAATGAGCAGTTCTTC.

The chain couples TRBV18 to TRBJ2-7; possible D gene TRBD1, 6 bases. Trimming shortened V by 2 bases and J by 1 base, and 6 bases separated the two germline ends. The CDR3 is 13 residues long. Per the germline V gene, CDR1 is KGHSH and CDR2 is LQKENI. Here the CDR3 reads CASSPGQSYEQYF. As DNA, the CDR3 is TGTGCCAGCTCACCAGGACAGTCCTACGAGCAGTACTTC.